These 3 T cell receptor beta chains share one sample of origin, sequenced in a study of T-cell memory formation after mild COVID-19. TCRdb fed the 5' RACE reads into MiXCR, producing one record per CDR3 protein. The table records almost 550,000 distinct CDR3 sequences, roughly 21% of them present only once. The specimen sequenced was PBMCs or a T cell subset sorted from them (not recorded which). These TCRs come from an adult woman who had mild COVID-19 (a few samples of this study predate the infection). Cell type and time point are not known.

This clonotype was seen a few times. The V and J genes are TRBV10-3 and TRBJ2-7; D unresolved. CDR1 is ENHRY and CDR2 is SYGVKD in the germline V gene. With 6 bases removed from V and 2 bases from J, the gap between germline ends came to 17 bases. CDR3 size: 15 residues. The CDR3 region is CAISADENPTYEQYF. The CDR3 coding sequence is TGTGCCATCAGCGCGGACGAAAATCCCACCTACGAGCAGTACTTC.

This clonotype has only a few counts. The chain links TRBV18 to TRBJ2-3; 11 nucleotides align to TRBD2. CDR1 KGHSH and CDR2 LQKENI come from the germline V gene. V lost 0 bases, J lost 2 bases, and 1 base stayed unmatched. This CDR3 has 16 amino acids. For the CDR3, the DNA is TGTGCCAGCTCACCACCGACTAGCGGGACCACAGATACGCAGTATTTT. Translated: CASSPPTSGTTDTQYF.

This clonotype has a handful of counts. The chain has TRBV2 and TRBJ1-2, with D unclear. Trimming stripped 4 bases from V and 4 bases from J, with 13 bases between. CDR3 length equals 14 residues. Germline values: CDR1 SNHLY, CDR2 FYNNEI. The DNA for the CDR3 is TGTGCCAGCAGTGTATCCCAGGAGTTCTATGGCTACACCTTC. This sequence encodes CASSVSQEFYGYTF. The variable domain in full, completed from reference TRBV2 and TRBJ1-2, reads EPEVTQTPSHQVTQMGQEVILRCVPISNHLYFYWYRQILGQKVEFLVSFYNNEISEKSEIFDDQFSVERPDGSNFTLKIRSTKLEDSAMYFCASSVSQEFYGYTFGSGTRLTVV.